This T cell receptor (beta chain) was sequenced for a study of radiotherapy plus CTLA-4 blockade in lung cancer. Study-wide context: For less than 20% of patients, objective responses occurred, and approximately 30% had disease control.

V lost 5 bases, J lost 10 bases, and 8 bases stayed unmatched. The CDR3 consists of 14 residues. Germline V gene sequence: CDR1 SGHVS, CDR2 FQNEAQ. Study conclusions and caveats: In blood, TCR clones derived from the tumor expanded after radiotherapy plus ipilimumab.

Repertoires were generated with immunoSEQ multiplex PCR, while TCRdb's copy carries only in-frame clones and drops some. The table records about 45,000 clones, roughly 60% of them present only once. On this clone: Its antigen is unknown.

The input for sequencing was peripheral blood, taken from a patient treated with radiotherapy plus ipilimumab. This receptor was obtained from a human donor with non-small cell lung cancer who had a partial response to radiotherapy plus ipilimumab. The V gene is TRBV7-8, the J gene TRBJ2-1; 10 bases are shared with TRBD2. The CDR3 region is CASSKSGRAVEQFF. Here the CDR3 DNA reads TGTGCCAGCAGCAAGAGCGGGAGGGCCGTCGAGCAGTTCTTC.